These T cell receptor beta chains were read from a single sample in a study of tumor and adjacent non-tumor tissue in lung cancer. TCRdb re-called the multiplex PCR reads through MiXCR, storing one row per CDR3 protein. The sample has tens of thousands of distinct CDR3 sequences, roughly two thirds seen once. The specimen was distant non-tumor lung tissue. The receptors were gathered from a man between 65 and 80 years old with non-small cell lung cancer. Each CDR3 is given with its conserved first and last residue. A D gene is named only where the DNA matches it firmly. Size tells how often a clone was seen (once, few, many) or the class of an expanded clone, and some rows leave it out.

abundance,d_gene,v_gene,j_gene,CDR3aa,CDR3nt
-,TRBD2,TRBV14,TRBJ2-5,CASRLGLAGVETQYF,TGTGCCAGCCGCCTGGGACTGGCGGGAGTGGAGACCCAGTACTTC
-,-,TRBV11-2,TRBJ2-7,CASSPIYEQYF,TGTGCCAGTAGCCCAATCTACGAGCAGTACTTC
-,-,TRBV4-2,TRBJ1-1,CASTQELNTEAFF,TGTGCCAGCACTCAAGAATTGAACACTGAAGCTTTCTTT
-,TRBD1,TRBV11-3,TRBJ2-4,CASSADRGSAKSFQYF,TGTGCCAGCAGCGCAGACAGGGGTTCAGCCAAAAGCTTTCAGTACTTC
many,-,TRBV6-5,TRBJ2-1,CASSFRGEFSYNEQFF,TGTGCCAGCAGTTTTCGAGGGGAGTTCTCCTACAATGAGCAGTTCTTC
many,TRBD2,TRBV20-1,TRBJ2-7,CSATPSGGRYEQYF,TGCAGTGCGACCCCTAGCGGGGGCAGGTACGAGCAGTACTTC
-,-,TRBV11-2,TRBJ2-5,CASSSWESQETQCF,TGTGCCAGCAGCTCCTGGGAGAGTCAAGAGACCCAGTGCTTC
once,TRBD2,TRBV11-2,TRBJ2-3,CVSSLVLADLYF,TGTGTCAGCAGCCTTGTGCTAGCGGATCTGTATTTT
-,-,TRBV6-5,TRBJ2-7,CASITSTDGGYEQHF,TGTGCCAGTATTACCTCCACGGACGGTGGCTACGAGCAGCACTTC
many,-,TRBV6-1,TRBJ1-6,CASSEGGRERSPLHF,TGTGCCAGCAGTGAAGGGGGCAGGGAAAGGTCACCCCTCCACTTT
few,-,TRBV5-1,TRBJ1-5,CASSPGYRVGNQPQHF,TGCGCCAGCAGCCCGGGGTACAGGGTAGGCAATCAGCCCCAGCATTTT
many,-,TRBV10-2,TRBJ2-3,CASSATTDTQYF,TGCGCCAGCAGTGCTACCACAGATACGCAGTATTTT
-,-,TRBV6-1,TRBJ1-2,CVSSDSRLGGYTF,TGTGTCAGCAGTGATAGTCGATTGGGAGGCTACACCTTC
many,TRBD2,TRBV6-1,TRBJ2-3,CASRLLPGGTDTQYF,TGTGCCAGCAGACTTCTGCCCGGGGGGACAGATACGCAGTATTTT
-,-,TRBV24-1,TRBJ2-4,CATSPGLGRELAKNIQYF,TGTGCCACCAGCCCAGGATTGGGCAGGGAGCTAGCCAAAAACATTCAGTACTTC
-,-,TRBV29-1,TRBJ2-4,CSVDLLAKNIRYF,TGCAGCGTTGATCTATTAGCCAAAAACATTCGGTACTTC
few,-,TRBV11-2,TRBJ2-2,CASSPLAGNTGVLFF,TGCGCTAGCAGCCCCCTGGCAGGGAACACCGGGGTGCTGTTTTTT
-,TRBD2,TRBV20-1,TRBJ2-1,CSARDPLMGGPTSEQFF,TGCAGTGCTAGAGATCCCCTAATGGGAGGGCCTACGAGTGAGCAGTTCTTC
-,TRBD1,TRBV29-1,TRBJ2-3,CSVGADRADMQYF,TGCAGCGTGGGTGCGGACAGGGCCGATATGCAGTATTTT
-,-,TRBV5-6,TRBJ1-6,CASSYTGAPYNSPLHF,TGTGCCAGCAGCTACACCGGGGCGCCATATAATTCACCCCTCCACTTT
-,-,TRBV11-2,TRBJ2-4,CASNLTKNIQCF,TGTGCCAGCAACTTAACCAAGAACATTCAGTGCTTC
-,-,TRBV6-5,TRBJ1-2,CASRLTSQRGDGNYGYTF,TGTGCCAGCAGACTAACTTCCCAGAGAGGGGACGGAAACTATGGCTACACCTTC
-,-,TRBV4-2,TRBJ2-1,CASSQGWQDYNKQFF,TGTGCCAGCAGTCAGGGGTGGCAGGACTACAATAAGCAGTTCTTC
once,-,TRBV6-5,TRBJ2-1,CASSYGGSRDERFF,TGCGCCAGCAGTTACGGAGGATCCAGGGATGAGCGGTTCTTC
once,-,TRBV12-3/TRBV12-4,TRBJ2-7,CASSSHRSYKQYF,TGTGCTAGCAGTTCTCACCGCTCCTACAAGCAGTACTTC
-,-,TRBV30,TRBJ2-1,CAWSVPRSSYNEQFF,TGTGCCTGGAGTGTACCGCGGAGCTCCTACAATGAGCAGTTCTTC